These T cell receptor beta chains were read from a single sample in a study of a mutant IDH1 vaccine in newly diagnosed glioma. Assay used: immunoSEQ multiplex PCR; TCRdb lists only in-frame clones, some missing. The sample has approximately 110,000 clones; approximately 87% are singletons. No antigens are known for them. The sample was PBMCs, taken from a glioma patient whose treatment included an IDH1 peptide vaccine. These TCRs come from a woman aged 50 to 65 with glioma. Each CDR3 is given with its conserved first and last residue. Each record gives: J gene, V gene, CDR3 length, clone size, D gene, CDR3 protein. D genes are given only for firm matches. A row's size may be missing; if present it is once, few, many or a size class.

TRBJ2-7 | TRBV7-8 | 16 | NA | TRBD1 | CASSSYRDRVDYEQYF
TRBJ2-7 | TRBV2 | 11 | NA | NA | CASRLNTEQYF
TRBJ1-4 | TRBV6-6 | 12 | NA | NA | CASSEGLEKLFF
NA | TRBV6-1 | 15 | NA | NA | CASSEAVGSPYEQYF
TRBJ2-7 | TRBV6-5 | 12 | NA | NA | CASSENRYEQYF
TRBJ2-5 | TRBV5-4 | 15 | once | TRBD2 | CASSSLAGGRETQYF
TRBJ2-3 | TRBV5-1 | 16 | NA | TRBD2 | CASRANSGPPTDTQYF
TRBJ2-7 | TRBV11-2 | 16 | NA | NA | CASSLVPGKPSYEQYF
TRBJ2-7 | TRBV7-9 | 13 | NA | NA | CASSLPSSYEQYF
TRBJ2-1 | TRBV29-1 | 11 | NA | NA | CSVEDYGEQFF
TRBJ2-2 | TRBV2 | 16 | NA | NA | CASRSTAEGITGELFF
TRBJ2-3 | TRBV21-1 | 17 | NA | NA | CASSKVGLAGSTDTQYF
TRBJ2-5 | TRBV7-2 | 12 | NA | NA | CASSLVGETQYF
TRBJ2-5 | TRBV19 | 11 | NA | NA | CASRGGETQYF
TRBJ2-5 | TRBV30 | 12 | NA | NA | CAWSVLQETQYF
TRBJ2-2 | TRBV5-4 | 14 | NA | NA | CASSWRGGAGELFF